This entry is about one TCR beta chain. No antigen is known for it. The data are from a study of beta chain features in type 1 diabetes. Study details: Similarity in age, gender and cell yields was seen between patients and healthy donors.

Naive, central memory, regulatory and stem cell-like memory cells within the CD4+ compartment were sorted using CD45RO/CCR7/CD25/CD127/CD95/CD27. Germline loops: CDR1 SGHDN, CDR2 FVKESK. After removal of 6 bases from V and 7 bases from J, the junction contained 10 bases not matched to a gene. This CDR3 comprises 15 residues. Findings and caveats of the study: More deletions and fewer insertions at VDJ junctions were seen in type 1 diabetes patients.

The whole isolated RNA underwent reverse transcription, so sequencing captured expressed TCRB transcripts. Method: immunoSEQ multiplex PCR; TCRdb's copy keeps in-frame clones and lacks some. The table lists some 410,000 clones, roughly an eighth of them singletons. Sequencing was done on a sample of naive CD4+ T cells from blood. This clonotype originated in a woman between 18 and 29 years old in good health. The chain carries TRBV14 and TRBJ2-2; 8 nucleotides match TRBD1. The CDR3 DNA sequence: TGTGCCAGCAGTCTGGACAGGGTGTTTGGCGGGGAGCTGTTTTTT. It specifies CASSLDRVFGGELFF. The complete variable domain, with remaining parts taken from reference TRBV14 and TRBJ2-2, reads EAGVTQFPSHSVIEKGQTVTLRCDPISGHDNLYWYRRVMGKEIKFLLHFVKESKQDESGMPNNRFLAERTGGTYSTLKVQPAELEDSGVYFCASSLDRVFGGELFFGEGSRLTVL.